The 17 T cell receptor beta chains presented below share a single source sample, sequenced in a study of cytomegalovirus exposure and HLA in healthy donors. The PCR made use of 60 Vbeta and 13 Jbeta primers. Only in-frame clones appear in the TCRdb table, and some are missing; sequencing was by immunoSEQ multiplex PCR. The profile shows roughly 120,000 clones, about four fifths of them singletons. Sequenced material: PBMCs. The receptors come from a human donor in good health.

This chain links TRBV2 with TRBJ2-1; no firm D call. The CDR3 contains 9 residues. V dropped 3 bases and J dropped 15 bases, with 6 bases sitting between them. Germline assignment: CDR1 SNHLY and CDR2 FYNNEI. CDR3 sequence (DNA): TGTGCCAGCAGTGATAGTTCGTTCTTC. It specifies CASSDSSFF.

The J gene is TRBJ1-2, the V gene TRBV6-5, with D possibly matching TRBD1 (5 bases). The CDR3 is made up of 15 amino acids. Between the trimmed V and J ends, which lost 8 bases and 4 bases, there was a span of 20 bases. Germline V CDR1 and CDR2: MNHEY, SVGAGI. The CDR3 spells CASPRIPGGCYGYTF. As DNA, the CDR3 is TGTGCCAGCCCCAGAATCCCCGGGGGATGCTATGGCTACACCTTC.

The rearrangement uses TRBV29-1 and TRBJ2-3; 8 positions agree with TRBD2. The germline gives CDR1 SQVTM, CDR2 ANQGSEA. V was pared by 7 bases and J by 1 base, with 10 bases of the junction left unmatched. The CDR3 spans 15 residues. The DNA of the CDR3 is TGCAGCGCCCAACCTCGGGGGGGCGGCACAGATACGCAGTATTTT. This gives the protein CSAQPRGGGTDTQYF.

The gene calls are TRBV15 and TRBJ2-3; 9 bases align to TRBD2. Germline values: CDR1 LNHNV, CDR2 YYDKDF (reference sequence). The CDR3 loop spans 18 amino acids. V shed 0 bases, J shed 4 bases, and the junction held 11 bases outside the gene matches. The CDR3 coding sequence is TGTGCCACCAGCAGAGATCGTAGGGCGGGGGGGCGCGCAGATACGCAGTATTTT. Translation: CATSRDRRAGGRADTQYF.

As concerns this clone: Because the CDR3 is missing its conserved closing phenylalanine or tryptophan, this is likely a read error. The DNA is left out, because the CDR3 cannot be placed on it with certainty; the CDR3 is given as TCRdb lists it. This sequence joins TRBV10-3 and TRBJ1-2; TRBD1 was called by the table and not checked on the DNA. The CDR3 has 13 amino acids, counting both end residues. Germline V lookup: CDR1 ENHRY, CDR2 SYGVKD. This CDR3 reads CAISPDRDNGYAL.

V gene TRBV19 combines with J gene TRBJ1-1; TRBD1 agrees at 7 bases. V lost 0 bases and J lost 0; bases outside the gene matches: 7. The CDR3 is made up of 17 amino acids. From germline, CDR1 is LNHDA and CDR2 SQIVND (reference sequence). The CDR3 sequence is CASSIESRGQMNTEAFF. CDR3 nucleotide sequence: TGTGCCAGTAGTATAGAATCCAGGGGACAGATGAACACTGAAGCTTTCTTT. The full variable domain, in which reference TRBV19 and TRBJ1-1 provide the parts outside the CDR3, is DGGITQSPKYLFRKEGQNVTLSCEQNLNHDAMYWYRQDPGQGLRLIYYSQIVNDFQKGDIAEGYSVSREKKESFPLTVTSAQKNPTAFYLCASSIESRGQMNTEAFFGQGTRLTVV.

With respect to this clone: Other DNA sequences from this sample encode an identical CDR3 as well. The J gene is TRBJ1-4, the V gene TRBV28; D remains unclear. The V end lost 2 bases, the J end lost 3 bases, and 7 bases lay between the germline ends. This CDR3 is built from 14 residues. From germline, CDR1 is MDHEN and CDR2 SYDVKM. The CDR3 DNA sequence: TGTGCCAGCAGTTTAGGGCAGTCTAATGAAAAACTGTTTTTT. This encodes CASSLGQSNEKLFF.

V gene TRBV7-9 combines with J gene TRBJ2-5; tentative D call: TRBD1 (6 bases). The CDR3 loop spans 15 amino acids. Trimming removed 6 bases from V and 5 bases from J, with 19 bases in between. The germline V gene has CDR1 SEHNR and CDR2 FQNEAQ (reference sequence). The CDR3 bases are TGTGCCAGCAGGACGGGACCATCAGGACAGGAGACCCAGTACTTC. Translating gives CASRTGPSGQETQYF. Drawing the rest from reference TRBV7-9 and TRBJ2-5, the complete variable domain is DTGVSQNPRHKITKRGQNVTFRCDPISEHNRLYWYRQTLGQGPEFLTYFQNEAQLEKSRLLSDRFSAERPKGSFSTLEIQRTEQGDSAMYLCASRTGPSGQETQYFGPGTRLLVL.

This clone was seen only a few times. V usage is TRBV7-6 and J usage is TRBJ1-1; D gene uncertain. Per the germline V gene, CDR1 is SGHVS and CDR2 is FNYEAQ. Trimming stripped 0 bases from V and 3 bases from J, with 5 bases between. The CDR3 spans 13 residues. CDR3 in amino acids: CASSLAADTEAFF. The CDR3 nucleotides are TGTGCCAGCAGCTTAGCTGCGGACACTGAAGCTTTCTTT.

Of note for this clone: The same CDR3 is also encoded by other DNA sequences in this sample. V gene TRBV10-1 combines with J gene TRBJ1-1, with D perhaps matching TRBD1 (5 bases). The CDR3 totals 14 residues. The germline V gene has CDR1 WNHNN and CDR2 SYGVQD (reference sequence). With 3 bases removed from V and 3 bases from J, the gap between germline ends came to 11 bases. CDR3 DNA: TGCGCCAGCAGTGAATCAGGGAGGGACACTGAAGCTTTCTTT. Amino acid sequence: CASSESGRDTEAFF.

This chain joins TRBV11-2 and TRBJ2-7; 9 bases line up with TRBD1. CDR1 and CDR2 (germline): SGHAT, FQNNGV. CDR3 size: 14 residues. J gave up 3 bases and V 3 bases, and 3 bases lay outside the gene matches. CDR3 in DNA: TGTGCCAGCAGCTTTTCGGGACAGGGCTACGAGCAGTACTTC. Translating it yields CASSFSGQGYEQYF.

The V and J genes are TRBV6-5 and TRBJ1-2, with 8 bases fitting TRBD1. This CDR3 is 13 amino acids long. CDR1 MNHEY and CDR2 SVGAGI come from the germline V gene. After removal of 8 bases from V and 5 bases from J, the junction contained 7 bases not matched to a gene. The CDR3 nucleotides are TGTGCCAGCGGAACAGGGGGAGGTTATGGCTACACCTTC. Its protein product is CASGTGGGYGYTF.

This chain uses TRBV5-1 with TRBJ1-1; possible D gene TRBD1, 5 bases. V lost 4 bases, J lost 6 bases, and 13 bases lay in between. The CDR3 loop spans 13 amino acids. Germline V gene lookup returns CDR1 SGHRS and CDR2 YFSETQ. The CDR3 sequence is CASSLVGGAEAFF. CDR3 coding DNA: TGCGCCAGCAGCCTCGTTGGGGGGGCTGAAGCTTTCTTT. Filled out from reference TRBV5-1 and TRBJ1-1, the complete variable domain reads KAGVTQTPRYLIKTRGQQVTLSCSPISGHRSVSWYQQTPGQGLQFLFEYFSETQRNKGNFPGRFSGRQFSNSRSEMNVSTLELGDSALYLCASSLVGGAEAFFGQGTRLTVV.

V is TRBV19 and J is TRBJ1-2; 10 bases agree with TRBD1. Germline values: CDR1 LNHDA, CDR2 SQIVND (reference sequence). V dropped 4 bases and J dropped 8; count of bases not matched to a gene: 4. The CDR3 has 13 residues. The DNA for the CDR3 is TGTGCCAGTAGTAGGACAGGGGGTAGCGGCTACACCTTC. This encodes CASSRTGGSGYTF.

The chain uses TRBV28 and TRBJ1-2, with 7 bases matching TRBD1. Losses at the gene ends were 3 bases for V and 6 bases for J; bases not matched to a gene: 22. Germline V CDR1 and CDR2: MDHEN, SYDVKM. The CDR3 consists of 19 residues. CDR3 sequence (DNA): TGTGCCAGCAGTTTGGCCCCGCGCGGGAAAACAGGGGTGGCGGATGGCTACACCTTC. Translation: CASSLAPRGKTGVADGYTF.

This clone was detected once. The V and J genes are TRBV28 and TRBJ1-5; 7 bases line up with TRBD1. V shed 2 bases and J 6 bases; nucleotides not matched to a gene: 4. CDR1 and CDR2 (germline): MDHEN, SYDVKM. The CDR3 sequence is 14 residues long. CDR3 in amino acids: CASSLRGQGQPQHF. In DNA form, the CDR3 reads TGTGCCAGCAGTTTAAGGGGGCAGGGTCAGCCCCAGCATTTT. The variable domain in full, completed from reference TRBV28 and TRBJ1-5, reads DVKVTQSSRYLVKRTGEKVFLECVQDMDHENMFWYRQDPGLGLRLIYFSYDVKMKEKGDIPEGYSVSREKKERFSLILESASTNQTSMYLCASSLRGQGQPQHFGDGTRLSIL.

This clone was observed a single time. The rearrangement joins TRBV4-1 to TRBJ1-4; unclear D gene. This CDR3 contains 17 residues. Trimming removed 4 bases at V and 2 bases at J, with 17 bases between. Germline V gives CDR1 MGHRA, CDR2 YSYEKL. The CDR3 region has the DNA TGCGCCAGCAGCCTGCTCCGGGAGCCTCTTACTAATGAAAAACTGTTTTTT. This encodes CASSLLREPLTNEKLFF.